These 17 T cell receptor beta chains originate from one sample sequenced in a study of T cell repertoires in ileal Crohn's disease. Time point indicated: proximal margin of the surgical specimen (macroscopically non-inflamed). Data came from immunoSEQ multiplex PCR; TCRdb stores just in-frame clones and leaves some out. The table lists about 7,200 clones, over 70% of them singletons, with around 10% in the top ten. Sequenced input: ileal tissue. Every receptor here comes from an adult with Crohn's disease.

The count of this clone is one. The chain combines TRBV27 with TRBJ2-5; TRBD2 is a possible D gene (5 bases). The CDR3 has 14 residues. The V end lost 2 bases, the J end lost 4 bases, and 11 bases lay between the germline ends. Germline lookup yields CDR1 MNHEY and CDR2 SMNVEV (reference sequence). The CDR3 DNA sequence: TGTGCCAGCAGTTTAGTACTAGAGGCAGAGACCCAGTACTTC. This encodes CASSLVLEAETQYF.

This clone was picked up one time. The chain employs TRBV29-1 and TRBJ2-7; D is perhaps TRBD2 (7 bases). V lost 2 bases and J lost 0, with 11 bases in between. The CDR3 spans 14 residues. The V gene's germline CDR1 is SQVTM and CDR2 ANQGSEA. CDR3 loop: CSVELADSSYEQYF. The CDR3 bases are TGCAGCGTTGAACTAGCGGACAGCTCCTACGAGCAGTACTTC.

The CDR3 loop reads CASSQDRIGTQYF. For the CDR3, the DNA is TGTGCCAGCAGCCAAGATAGAATCGGTACGCAGTATTTT. The chain combines TRBV14 with TRBJ2-3; D is uncertain. The CDR3 has 13 amino acids. The germline V and J ends were trimmed by 0 bases and 8 bases, with 9 bases remaining between them. Germline V gene lookup returns CDR1 SGHDN and CDR2 FVKESK.

The V gene is TRBV5-6, the J gene TRBJ2-1, with a weak D call TRBD1 (6 bases). The CDR3 contains 14 residues. Trimming removed 7 bases from V and 0 bases from J, with 11 bases in between. Germline V CDR1 and CDR2: SGHDT, YYEEEE. The CDR3 sequence is CASYGQSSYNEQFF. In DNA, the CDR3 is TGTGCCAGCTATGGACAGAGCTCCTACAATGAGCAGTTCTTC.

This clone has a single count. The rearrangement links TRBV11-2 to TRBJ1-4; D might be TRBD1 (5 bases). Germline loops: CDR1 SGHAT, CDR2 FQNNGV. V gave up 3 bases and J gave up 7 bases, with 12 bases separating them. The CDR3 length is 14 residues. CDR3 residues: CASSLRWGGEKLFF. DNA for the CDR3: TGTGCCAGCAGCTTGAGGTGGGGCGGTGAAAAACTGTTTTTT.

V gene TRBV5-6 combines with J gene TRBJ1-1; 7 bases match TRBD1. This CDR3 region has 14 residues. Unmatched junction bases numbered 11, after V lost 4 bases and J lost 8 bases. The germline V gene encodes CDR1 SGHDT and CDR2 YYEEEE. CDR3 nucleotides: TGTGCCAGCAGCGTCGGGACAGCTCTCTCCGAAGCTTTCTTT. This gives the protein CASSVGTALSEAFF.

V and J are TRBV6-6 and TRBJ1-3; TRBD1 matches 7 bases. CDR1 is MNHNY, CDR2 SVGAGI, per germline (reference sequence). The V gene end was trimmed by 1 base and the J gene end by 4 bases; junction bases not matched to a gene: 4. The CDR3 loop spans 15 amino acids. The chain's CDR3 is CASSYLPGQGNTIYF. The CDR3 DNA is TGTGCCAGCAGTTACTTGCCGGGACAGGGAAACACCATATATTTT.

The J gene is TRBJ2-3, the V gene TRBV4-2; tentatively, D is TRBD2 (5 bases). CDR3 size: 15 residues. Trimming cost V 5 bases and J 4 bases, with 16 bases left between them. CDR1 and CDR2 (germline): LGHNA, YNFKEQ. CDR3 loop: CASSRGIEVADTQYF. DNA for the CDR3: TGTGCCAGCAGCAGAGGGATTGAGGTAGCAGATACGCAGTATTTT.

The rearrangement uses TRBV11-3 and TRBJ1-1; 8 bases align to TRBD1. V shed 3 bases and J 1 base; nucleotides not matched to a gene: 4. The CDR3 extends over 15 amino acids. CDR1 SGHNT and CDR2 YENEEA come from the germline V gene. CDR3 amino acids: CASSFTGGKNTEAFF. The CDR3 nucleotides are TGTGCCAGCAGCTTTACAGGGGGTAAGAACACTGAAGCTTTCTTT. Together with reference TRBV11-3 and TRBJ1-1, the CDR3 gives the full variable domain: EAGVVQSPRYKIIEKKQPVAFWCNPISGHNTLYWYLQNLGQGPELLIRYENEEAVDDSQLPKDRFSAERLKGVDSTLKIQPAELGDSAVYLCASSFTGGKNTEAFFGQGTRLTVV.

The genes are TRBV18 and TRBJ2-2; D remains ambiguous. Trimming removed 2 bases from V and 4 bases from J, with 8 bases in between. There are 14 residues in the CDR3. The germline V gene encodes CDR1 KGHSH and CDR2 LQKENI. As DNA, the CDR3 is TGTGCCAGCTCACCAGGGCAACTCACCGGGGAGCTGTTTTTT. The encoded protein is CASSPGQLTGELFF.

The J gene is TRBJ1-2, the V gene TRBV30, with 8 bases aligning to TRBD1. The V segment lost 1 base and the J segment 5 bases; nucleotides outside the gene matches: 6. Germline CDR1 reads GTSNPN; CDR2 reads SVGIG (reference sequence). The CDR3 is made up of 14 amino acids. The CDR3 loop is CAWSGQGAMYGYTF. The CDR3 DNA follows: TGTGCCTGGAGTGGGCAGGGGGCTATGTATGGCTACACCTTC.

V is TRBV7-3 and J is TRBJ2-7; 11 bases fit TRBD2. Germline V gene sequence: CDR1 SGHTA, CDR2 FQGTGA. V was pared by 5 bases and J by 2 bases, with 5 bases of the junction left unmatched. This CDR3 has 15 residues. The CDR3 DNA reads as TGTGCCAGCAGCGTGGGACTAGCGGATACCTACGAGCAGTACTTC. It specifies CASSVGLADTYEQYF.

The CDR3 here is CASSRLAGPTGELFF. CDR3 nucleotide sequence: TGTGCCAGTAGTCGACTAGCGGGACCCACCGGGGAGCTGTTTTTT. The rearrangement links TRBV19 to TRBJ2-2, with 11 positions matching TRBD2. The V gene's germline CDR1 is LNHDA and CDR2 SQIVND (reference sequence). CDR3 length equals 15 residues. After removal of 5 bases from V and 4 bases from J, the junction contained 3 bases not matched to a gene.

This clone rates as medium-sized (0.01 to 0.1%). Other DNA sequences in the same sample also yield this CDR3. The V gene is TRBV19, the J gene TRBJ2-2; D is undetermined. Germline CDR1 reads LNHDA; CDR2 reads SQIVND (reference sequence). The CDR3 is 12 residues long. Trimming took 5 bases from V and 1 from J, leaving 2 bases between them. CDR3 loop: CASSQNTGELFF. CDR3 nucleotides: TGTGCCAGTAGTCAGAACACCGGGGAGCTGTTTTTT.

This clone has only a few counts. V and J are TRBV25-1 and TRBJ2-1; TRBD1 is a possible D gene (5 bases). The V and J ends lost 3 bases and 5 bases respectively, with 17 bases between them. CDR1 and CDR2 from the germline V gene are MGHDK and SYGVNS. CDR3 size: 16 residues. CDR3 sequence: CASSDLTVISHNEQFF. The DNA of the CDR3 is TGTGCCAGCAGTGATCTGACAGTCATTAGTCACAATGAGCAGTTCTTC.

This clone was recorded a few times. The chain uses TRBV25-1 and TRBJ2-5; no clear D gene. The ends were cut back, 2 bases at V and 3 bases at J, with 13 bases in the middle. The germline V gene encodes CDR1 MGHDK and CDR2 SYGVNS. The CDR3 covers 15 residues. The CDR3 sequence: CASSEDAGPEETQYF. CDR3 DNA sequence: TGTGCCAGCAGTGAAGACGCCGGGCCCGAAGAGACCCAGTACTTC.

The chain combines TRBV25-1 with TRBJ2-2; 10 bases fit TRBD1. Germline V lookup: CDR1 MGHDK, CDR2 SYGVNS. The CDR3 totals 16 residues. V lost 6 bases to trimming and J lost 5 bases; unmatched junction nucleotides: 9. CDR3: CASRPGQGFGTGELFF. The CDR3, as DNA: TGTGCCAGCAGGCCGGGACAGGGGTTTGGTACCGGGGAGCTGTTTTTT.